Listed below are T cell receptor beta chains from one sample, sequenced in a study of radiotherapy plus CTLA-4 blockade in lung cancer. Libraries were prepared by immunoSEQ multiplex PCR; TCRdb keeps only in-frame clonotypes and omits some of them. The table has about 82,000 clones, roughly 70% seen once. The sequenced sample was peripheral blood, obtained from a patient treated with radiotherapy plus ipilimumab. The receptors stem from a human donor with non-small cell lung cancer that progressed on radiotherapy plus ipilimumab. Each CDR3 is given with its conserved first and last residue. The D gene is left open where the match is weak. The size entry is marked missing in some rows and otherwise reads once, few, many or a size class.

cdr3_nt cdr3_aa d_call clone_size j_call v_call
TGTGCCAGCTCTCCTCAAGGCGCCATCTACGAGCAGTACTTC CASSPQGAIYEQYF - few TRBJ2-7 TRBV18
TGTGCCAGCAGTTCCCCCGACAGGGGTCAGCCCCAGCATTTT CASSSPDRGQPQHF TRBD1 once TRBJ1-5 TRBV6-5
TGTGCCAGCAGCAGGGGACAGGGCGGGTCCTACGAGCAGTACTTC CASSRGQGGSYEQYF TRBD1 - TRBJ2-7 TRBV11-3
TGCGCCAGCAGCAAGGGACTAGCTACAGATACGCAGTATTTT CASSKGLATDTQYF TRBD2 - TRBJ2-3 TRBV5-1
TGTGCCAGCAGCGAGACAGTAAGCACAGATACGCAGTATTTT CASSETVSTDTQYF - - TRBJ2-3 TRBV6-4
TGTGCCAGCAGCTTATACAACTATGGCTACACCTTC CASSLYNYGYTF - - TRBJ1-2 TRBV7-9
TGTGCCAGCAGTGTTCACGACAGGGGGCGAAATGGCTACACCTTC CASSVHDRGRNGYTF TRBD1 few TRBJ1-2 TRBV6-5
TGTGCCAGCAGCTTAGATGATCTAGCGGGAGGGCACAATGAGCAGTTCTTC CASSLDDLAGGHNEQFF TRBD2 - TRBJ2-1 TRBV11-2
TGTGCCAGCAGCTTAGCTGGGACAGTATATGGCTACACCTTC CASSLAGTVYGYTF TRBD1 - TRBJ1-2 TRBV7-8
TGTGCCTGGAAGCCCGCGGGGTCCCAAGAGACCCAGTACTTC CAWKPAGSQETQYF - - TRBJ2-5 TRBV30
TGTGCCACTACAGGGGTCGGGCAGCCCCAGCATTTT CATTGVGQPQHF TRBD1 - TRBJ1-5 TRBV28
TGCGCCAGCAGCTCCCTTCGGACAGGCGCTGAAGCTTTCTTT CASSSLRTGAEAFF TRBD1 - TRBJ1-1 TRBV5-1
TGTGCCACCAGCAGTGAATCGGACGTCGGCAATCAGCCCCAGCATTTT CATSSESDVGNQPQHF - - TRBJ1-5 TRBV15
TGTGCCAGCAGCTTGGCGCTAGCGGGGGGAGGCGAGCAGTACTTC CASSLALAGGGEQYF TRBD2 - TRBJ2-7 TRBV5-4
TGTGCCAGCAGCGAGGGACAGGGGACAACAAGCAATCAGCCCCAGCATTTT CASSEGQGTTSNQPQHF TRBD1 few TRBJ1-5 TRBV5-4
TGTGCCAGCAGCCCATGGACCGGGACAGGCGAAGAGACCCAGTACTTC CASSPWTGTGEETQYF TRBD1 - TRBJ2-5 TRBV9
TGTGCCAGCAGCTTGGGGAGGGATGGCTACACCTTC CASSLGRDGYTF - - TRBJ1-2 TRBV11-2
TGTGCCAGCAGCATGGGACCGGCGAACAATGAGCAGTTCTTC CASSMGPANNEQFF - once TRBJ2-1 TRBV7-3
TGTGCCAGCTCACCACCTTCTGGATCCCTCGGCACCGGGGAGCTGTTTTTT CASSPPSGSLGTGELFF - - TRBJ2-2 TRBV18
TGTGCCAGCTCACCGGGGGCCAGGTCCGGGGAGCTGTTTTTT CASSPGARSGELFF - few TRBJ2-2 TRBV18
TGCGCCAGCAGCTTGGCTAACACTGAAGCTTTCTTT CASSLANTEAFF - - TRBJ1-1 TRBV5-1
TGTGCCAGCAGCCAAGAGACCGCGGGGGTAGTGTCGAATGAGCAGTTCTTC CASSQETAGVVSNEQFF TRBD2 - TRBJ2-1 TRBV4-2
TGTGCCAGCTCACCACGGGGGGCTCCCTACAATGAGCAGTTCTTC CASSPRGAPYNEQFF - - TRBJ2-1 TRBV18
TGTGCCAGCAGTCTCGGACGGTACAATGAGCAGTTCTTC CASSLGRYNEQFF - few TRBJ2-1 TRBV28
TGTGCCAGCAGTTACAGGGAAGGGGCCAACGTCCTGACTTTC CASSYREGANVLTF - - TRBJ2-6 TRBV6-5
TGCGCCAGCAGCCCGAGCTCTGGAAACACCATATATTTT CASSPSSGNTIYF - - TRBJ1-3 TRBV4-3
TGTGCCAGCAGCCCCCCTATACAAGAGAACACTGAAGCTTTCTTT CASSPPIQENTEAFF - - TRBJ1-1 TRBV7-8
TGCGCCAGCAGCACGGGACAGGGGGCTTTCTACAATGAGCAGTTCTTC CASSTGQGAFYNEQFF TRBD1 few TRBJ2-1 TRBV5-1
TGTGCCAGCAGCTCGTTCGAGACGGGGAAAGAGACCCAGTACTTC CASSSFETGKETQYF - - TRBJ2-5 TRBV11-2
TGTGCCAGCAGTTTCAGGCCAGGGGCGCCAGAGACCCAGTACTTC CASSFRPGAPETQYF - - TRBJ2-5 TRBV28
TGTGCCAGCAGCTTAATCGGGATTTCCGATGAAGCTTTCTTT CASSLIGISDEAFF - few TRBJ1-1 TRBV5-6
TGCGCCAGCAGTTGTGCCTTGGACACGGCTGGGAATTCACCCCTCCACTTT CASSCALDTAGNSPLHF - - TRBJ1-6 TRBV10-1
TGCAGCGTTGAACCCGGGACTAGCGGAGTACTTTACAATGAGCAGTTCTTC CSVEPGTSGVLYNEQFF TRBD2 - TRBJ2-1 TRBV29-1
TGTGCCAGCAGCGTAGGGGCAGGGAGGGACTATGGCTACACCTTC CASSVGAGRDYGYTF - - TRBJ1-2 TRBV9
TGTGCCAGCAGAGCGGGAGTCGGCTATGGCTACACCTTC CASRAGVGYGYTF - - TRBJ1-2 TRBV9
TGTGCCAGCAGTTTATTCCTCGGGGGATACAATGAGCAGTTCTTC CASSLFLGGYNEQFF - few TRBJ2-1 TRBV27
TGCGCCAGCAGCTTGGGGGACAGGGGGCTCAACGAGCAGTACTTC CASSLGDRGLNEQYF TRBD1 - TRBJ2-7 TRBV5-1
TGTGCCAGCAGTGCCGCCCATCCCGGCGTAGGTGGAGGAAATCAGCCCCAGCATTTT CASSAAHPGVGGGNQPQHF - - TRBJ1-5 TRBV6-1
TGTGCCAGCAGGCGGACTAGCGGCTTTCTAGAGACCCAGTACTTC CASRRTSGFLETQYF TRBD2 - TRBJ2-5 TRBV6-1
TGCGCCAGCAGCTTGGATGGCAGGGCGATGGGTGGAAACACCATATATTTT CASSLDGRAMGGNTIYF - - TRBJ1-3 TRBV5-1
TGTGCCAGCAGCCCCCAGGGACGGGGCAGCACAGATACGCAGTATTTT CASSPQGRGSTDTQYF - - TRBJ2-3 TRBV28
TGTGCCAGCAGCTCGTCGGAGACAACTAATGAAAAACTGTTTTTT CASSSSETTNEKLFF - - TRBJ1-4 TRBV7-9
TGTGCTAGCAGCTTAGCGCCGGCAGGGCCTGGGTCTGGGGCCAACGTCCTGACTTTC CASSLAPAGPGSGANVLTF - - TRBJ2-6 TRBV7-7
TGTGCCAGCAGCGTACTGTCCGGGACTAGCGGGAGTGCAGATACGCAGTATTTT CASSVLSGTSGSADTQYF TRBD2 - TRBJ2-3 TRBV9
TGTGCCAGCAGCTTGGGGGGGGTGCCCGACGAGCAGTACTTC CASSLGGVPDEQYF - - TRBJ2-7 TRBV5-5
TGTGCCAGCAGTTCGCCCGGGACAGGCTTCTATGGCTACACCTTC CASSSPGTGFYGYTF TRBD1 - TRBJ1-2 TRBV28
TGTGCCAGCTTCGACAGGGGCGAAGGGGATAACAGTGAAGCTTTCTTT CASFDRGEGDNSEAFF TRBD1 - TRBJ1-1 TRBV10-3
TGCGCCAGCAGCCCGGATTCAAGCGCCCGGAATGAAAAACTGTTTTTT CASSPDSSARNEKLFF - - TRBJ1-4 TRBV5-1
TGTGCCGGCTCCGGACTAGCGGGAGATGAGCAGTACTTC CAGSGLAGDEQYF TRBD2 many TRBJ2-7 TRBV7-9
TGTGCCAGCAGCGACGGGGGGGCAGATACGCAGTATTTT CASSDGGADTQYF TRBD2 few TRBJ2-3 TRBV9
TGCGCCAGCAGCCTGGGGACATTAGCAAATGAGCAGTTCTTC CASSLGTLANEQFF - - TRBJ2-1 TRBV5-1
TGTGCCAGCAGCCAAGGAGCAGTTAGGGAGGCCCGTGACAATAAGCAGTTCTTC CASSQGAVREARDNKQFF - - TRBJ2-1 TRBV13
TGTGCCAGCACCGGCAGGGGCGAGCAGTACTTC CASTGRGEQYF - - TRBJ2-7 TRBV6-5
TGTGCCAGCAGCTTGACAGGGGAGGACACTGAAGCTTTCTTT CASSLTGEDTEAFF TRBD1 - TRBJ1-1 TRBV5-6
TGTGCCAGCAGCTTGGGGGGGACAACTAATGAAAAACTGTTTTTT CASSLGGTTNEKLFF - - TRBJ1-4 TRBV5-4
TGTGCCACCAGCAGGGGAGGGACAGGGGGCTCCTACGAGCAGTACTTC CATSRGGTGGSYEQYF TRBD1 - TRBJ2-7 TRBV15
TGTGCCAGCAGTCCAGGACAGGGGGGTCGGGAGCAGTTCTTC CASSPGQGGREQFF TRBD1 - TRBJ2-1 TRBV28